This TCR beta chain was found in a study of cytomegalovirus exposure and HLA in healthy donors. Primers: 60 Vbeta forward and 13 Jbeta reverse. Measured with immunoSEQ multiplex PCR; TCRdb has only the in-frame clones, and not every one. The sample gives 210,000 or so clones, 76% of which show up once; 0.6% to 0.7% is in the top ten. Donors counted as nominally healthy when sampled, yet unrecorded immune exposures were likely. Germline V CDR1 and CDR2: LNHNV, YYDKDF (reference sequence). Trimming took 2 bases from V and 4 from J; bases not matched to a gene: 5. There are 15 residues in the CDR3. This clone was picked up a small number of times. No antigen is known for it. Regarding the study as a whole: Confirmation was obtained in vitro that a few CMV-associated chains are specific for CMV antigens. Clonal expansion, a later analysis showed, was greater in HLA-associated TCR beta chains than in equally common others.

The clonotype was recovered from a man in his late teens or twenties in good health and CMV-seronegative. The chain employs TRBV15 and TRBJ2-3, with 8 bases that match TRBD1. The sequenced material came from PBMCs. CDR3 in amino acids: CATSRSGQDSDTQYF. CDR3 bases: TGTGCCACCAGCAGATCGGGACAGGATTCAGATACGCAGTATTTT.